The rows below give T cell receptor beta chains drawn from one sample of a study of T-cell reconstitution after alpha-beta-depleted transplantation in children. TCRdb re-called the PCR reads through MiXCR, storing one row per CDR3 protein. The repertoire holds approximately 220,000 distinct CDR3 sequences, with roughly 18% as singletons. The sequencing here drew on PBMCs, mostly from graft donor cells, taken 360 days after TCRalphabeta/CD19-depleted stem cell transplant. These receptor sequences come from a male patient under 10 years old who had a stem cell transplant for acute lymphoblastic leukemia, so the T cells may come from the graft donor. The CDR3 runs from the conserved cysteine through the conserved F or W. Fields, in order: CDR3 protein, V gene, J gene.

CASSYSRFSGDHEQYF,TRBV6-2/TRBV6-3,TRBJ2-7
CASSLLNGGFYSGANVLTF,TRBV6-1,TRBJ2-6
CASSRERGERGNEQFF,TRBV9,TRBJ2-1
CASSRDSRETQYF,TRBV2,TRBJ2-5
CASSLSREYNEQFF,TRBV12-3/TRBV12-4,TRBJ2-1
CASRRVATNEKLFF,TRBV7-9,TRBJ1-4
CASSLEQGYGYTF,TRBV7-9,TRBJ1-2
CASSQTREAGELFF,TRBV12-3/TRBV12-4,TRBJ2-2
CAGSPGGQSSNEQFF,TRBV7-2,TRBJ2-1
CASSFFAGGLAGRDGELFF,TRBV5-1,TRBJ2-2
CASAAGTKGGNEQFF,TRBV12-3/TRBV12-4,TRBJ2-1
CASRNRDTPGSPLHF,TRBV27,TRBJ1-6
CASSLAPPQISYNEQFF,TRBV7-8,TRBJ2-1
CATTGFSEAFF,TRBV30,TRBJ1-1
CATSKGGVTGELFF,TRBV24-1,TRBJ2-2
CASSPIYGTVRDEQFF,TRBV3-1,TRBJ2-1
CSAREVGSVANQPQHF,TRBV20-1,TRBJ1-5
CSARFRNEKLFF,TRBV20-1,TRBJ1-4